The source of this T cell receptor (beta chain) is a study of T cell repertoires in aging, cancer and after chemotherapy. Study-level background: Pre- and post-chemotherapy samples were paired from glioblastoma patients treated with temozolomide-based therapy.

The CDR3 totals 15 residues. The germline V and J ends were trimmed by 3 bases and 0 bases, with 12 bases remaining between them. CDR1 and CDR2 from the germline V gene are LNHDA and SQIVND (reference sequence). The template was genomic DNA from peripheral blood, not RNA. Rearranged V-D-J TRB sequences were amplified with a mixed TRB-A/B primer pool. One entry per CDR3 protein results from TCRdb running MiXCR on the multiplex PCR reads. Here the sample spans under 3,000 distinct CDR3 sequences, about 24% being singletons. This clonotype is labeled medium-sized. This receptor was identified in a human donor with a solid tumor. Sequenced material: blood. The chain couples TRBV19 to TRBJ2-7; the D call may be TRBD1 or TRBD2 (5 bases each). CDR3 DNA: TGTGCCAGTAGTATGGGACCGTATTACTCCTACGAGCAGTACTTC. The encoded protein is CASSMGPYYSYEQYF.